Shown below are 5 T cell receptor beta chains from a single sample sequenced in a study of blood T cell repertoires in COVID-19 (dated by TCRdb to the early 2020s). Libraries were constructed by the immunoSEQ multiplex PCR assay. TCRdb re-hosts the immuneACCESS table, in-frame sequences only. Its copies lack some clones; in the studies checked, an unresolved V gene accounts for under half of them, and the cause for the rest is not known. The sample has roughly 170,000 clones on record, over 70% of them singletons. The ten top clones hold about 3.5% of the sample. Sequences were obtained from PBMCs or T cells enriched from blood (not recorded which). The source of these receptors is a woman aged 50 to 60 in a cohort exposed to, infected with or recovered from COVID-19 (not recorded which).

The rearrangement links TRBV2 to TRBJ1-2; no definite D call. Germline-derived CDR1 and CDR2 are SNHLY and FYNNEI. V was pared by 1 base and J by 3 bases, with 6 bases between. This CDR3 region has 13 residues. In DNA, the CDR3 is TGTGCCAGCAGTGAAGGAACGGACTATGGCTACACCTTC. As protein: CASSEGTDYGYTF.

The CDR3 loop is CASSPWGPQAGELFF. CDR3 sequence (DNA): TGTGCCAGCAGCCCCTGGGGGCCTCAGGCCGGGGAGCTGTTTTTT. The rearrangement links TRBV11-2 to TRBJ2-2; D is possibly TRBD1 (6 bases). Germline V gene sequence: CDR1 SGHAT, CDR2 FQNNGV. V was trimmed by 5 bases and J by 6 bases, leaving 16 bases between them. This CDR3 region has 15 residues.

This CDR3 reads CASSPAFSSGGSYEQYF. The CDR3 DNA reads TGTGCCAGCAGCCCAGCATTTAGCAGCGGAGGGAGCTACGAGCAGTACTTC. The chain joins TRBV9 to TRBJ2-7, with a tentative D call TRBD2 (6 bases). V was clipped by 4 bases and J by 3 bases, with 23 bases between them. This CDR3 region has 17 residues. CDR1 SGDLS and CDR2 YYNGEE come from the germline V gene.

J is TRBJ2-7 and V is TRBV5-1; 9 bases match TRBD2. V lost 0 bases to trimming and J lost 3 bases; unmatched junction nucleotides: 4. Germline CDR1 and CDR2: SGHRS and YFSETQ. CDR3 length: 15 amino acids. The CDR3 DNA follows: TGCGCCAGCAGCTTGGGGTCTAGCGGGATCTACGAGCAGTACTTC. Translating it yields CASSLGSSGIYEQYF.

The chain recombines TRBV28 with TRBJ2-2; D unclear. V shed 7 bases and J shed 5 bases, with 14 bases lying between them. Germline V gives CDR1 MDHEN, CDR2 SYDVKM. The CDR3 covers 14 residues. CDR3 loop: CASNKQPETGELFF. The CDR3 DNA reads as TGTGCCAGCAACAAGCAGCCGGAGACCGGGGAGCTGTTTTTT.